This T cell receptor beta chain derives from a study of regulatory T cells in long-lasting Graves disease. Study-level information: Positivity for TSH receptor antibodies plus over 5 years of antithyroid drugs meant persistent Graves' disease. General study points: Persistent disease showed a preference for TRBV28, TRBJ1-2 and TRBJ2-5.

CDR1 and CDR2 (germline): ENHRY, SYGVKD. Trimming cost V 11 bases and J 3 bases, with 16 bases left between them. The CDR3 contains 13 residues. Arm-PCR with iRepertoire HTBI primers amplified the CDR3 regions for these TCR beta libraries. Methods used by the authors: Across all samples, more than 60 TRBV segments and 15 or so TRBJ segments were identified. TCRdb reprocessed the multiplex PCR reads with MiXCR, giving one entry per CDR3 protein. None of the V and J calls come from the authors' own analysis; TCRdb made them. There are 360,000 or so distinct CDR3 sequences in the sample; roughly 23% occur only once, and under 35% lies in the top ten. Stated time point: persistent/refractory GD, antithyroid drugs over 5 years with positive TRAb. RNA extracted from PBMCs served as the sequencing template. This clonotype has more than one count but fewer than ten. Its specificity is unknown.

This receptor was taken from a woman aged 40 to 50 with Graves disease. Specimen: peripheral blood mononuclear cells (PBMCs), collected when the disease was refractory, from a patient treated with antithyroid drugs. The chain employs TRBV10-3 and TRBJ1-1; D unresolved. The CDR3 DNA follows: TGTGCCCACAACCAAGGGTCGGACACTGAAGCTTTCTTT. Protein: CAHNQGSDTEAFF.